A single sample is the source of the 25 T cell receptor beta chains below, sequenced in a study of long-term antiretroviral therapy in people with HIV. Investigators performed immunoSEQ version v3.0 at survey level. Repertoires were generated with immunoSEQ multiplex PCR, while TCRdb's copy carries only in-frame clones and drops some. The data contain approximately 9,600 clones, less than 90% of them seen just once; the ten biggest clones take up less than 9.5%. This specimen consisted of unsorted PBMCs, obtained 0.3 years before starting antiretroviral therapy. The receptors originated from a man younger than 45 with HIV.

The CDR3 region has the DNA TGTGCCAGCAAAGCAGCGGGGGGGGACACCGGGGAGCTGTTTTTT. Protein sequence: CASKAAGGDTGELFF. The rearrangement links TRBV7-3 to TRBJ2-2; 10 bases are a match to TRBD2. Germline V lookup: CDR1 SGHTA, CDR2 FQGTGA. The length of the CDR3 is 15 residues. J gave up 3 bases and V 7 bases, and 5 bases lay outside the gene matches.

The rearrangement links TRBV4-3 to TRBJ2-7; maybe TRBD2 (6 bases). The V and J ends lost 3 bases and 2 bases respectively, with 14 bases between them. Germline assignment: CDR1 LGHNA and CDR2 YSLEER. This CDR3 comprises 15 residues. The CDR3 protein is CASSHLATGAYEQYF. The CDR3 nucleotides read TGCGCCAGCAGCCACTTGGCCACGGGGGCCTACGAGCAGTACTTC.

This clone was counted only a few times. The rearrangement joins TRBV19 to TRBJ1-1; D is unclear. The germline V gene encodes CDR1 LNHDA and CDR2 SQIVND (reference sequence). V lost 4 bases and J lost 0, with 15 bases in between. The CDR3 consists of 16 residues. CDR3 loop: CASSNRDWALNTEAFF. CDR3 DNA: TGTGCCAGTAGTAACCGGGATTGGGCTTTGAACACTGAAGCTTTCTTT. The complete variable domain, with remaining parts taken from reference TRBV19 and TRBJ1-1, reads DGGITQSPKYLFRKEGQNVTLSCEQNLNHDAMYWYRQDPGQGLRLIYYSQIVNDFQKGDIAEGYSVSREKKESFPLTVTSAQKNPTAFYLCASSNRDWALNTEAFFGQGTRLTVV.

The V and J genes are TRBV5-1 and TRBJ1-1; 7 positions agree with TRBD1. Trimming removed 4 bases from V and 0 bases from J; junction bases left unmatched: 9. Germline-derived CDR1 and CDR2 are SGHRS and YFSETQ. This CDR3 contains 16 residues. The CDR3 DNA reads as TGCGCCAGCAGCGAAGGGACAGTGATCATGAACACTGAAGCTTTCTTT. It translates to CASSEGTVIMNTEAFF.

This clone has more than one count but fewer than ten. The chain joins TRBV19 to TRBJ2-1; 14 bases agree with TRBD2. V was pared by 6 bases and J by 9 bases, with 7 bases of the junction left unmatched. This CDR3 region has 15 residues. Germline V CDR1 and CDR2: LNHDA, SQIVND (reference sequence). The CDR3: CASRTSGRAVAEQFF. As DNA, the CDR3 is TGTGCCAGTAGGACTAGCGGGAGGGCCGTCGCTGAGCAGTTCTTC.

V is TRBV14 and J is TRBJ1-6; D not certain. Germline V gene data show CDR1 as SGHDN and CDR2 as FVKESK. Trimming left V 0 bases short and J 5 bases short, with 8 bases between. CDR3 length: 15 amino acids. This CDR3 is CASSQDWINNSPLHF. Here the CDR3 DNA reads TGTGCCAGCAGCCAAGATTGGATTAATAATTCACCCCTCCACTTT.

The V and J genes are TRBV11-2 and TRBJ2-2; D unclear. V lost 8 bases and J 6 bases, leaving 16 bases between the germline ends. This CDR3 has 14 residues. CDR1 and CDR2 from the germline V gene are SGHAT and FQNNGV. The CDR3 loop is CASQFSRQAGELFF. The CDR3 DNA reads TGTGCCAGCCAATTCTCAAGGCAGGCCGGGGAGCTGTTTTTT.

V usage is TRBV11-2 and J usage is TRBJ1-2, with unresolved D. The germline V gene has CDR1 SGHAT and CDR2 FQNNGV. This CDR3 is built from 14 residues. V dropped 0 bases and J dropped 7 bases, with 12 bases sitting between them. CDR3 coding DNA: TGTGCCAGCAGCTTAGATCGCTCGACATTTGGCTACACCTTC. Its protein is CASSLDRSTFGYTF.

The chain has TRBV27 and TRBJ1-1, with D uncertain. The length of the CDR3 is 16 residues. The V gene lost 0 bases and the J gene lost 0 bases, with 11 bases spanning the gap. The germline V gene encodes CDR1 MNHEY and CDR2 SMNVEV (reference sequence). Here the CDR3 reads CASSLSGLLMNTEAFF. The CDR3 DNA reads TGTGCCAGCAGTTTATCGGGGTTGCTTATGAACACTGAAGCTTTCTTT.

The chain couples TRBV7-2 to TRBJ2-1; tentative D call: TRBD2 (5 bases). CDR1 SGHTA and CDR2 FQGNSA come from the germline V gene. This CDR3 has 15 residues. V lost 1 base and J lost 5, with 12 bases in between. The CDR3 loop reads CASSLVVGENNEQFF. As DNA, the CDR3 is TGTGCCAGCAGCTTAGTGGTCGGGGAGAACAATGAGCAGTTCTTC.

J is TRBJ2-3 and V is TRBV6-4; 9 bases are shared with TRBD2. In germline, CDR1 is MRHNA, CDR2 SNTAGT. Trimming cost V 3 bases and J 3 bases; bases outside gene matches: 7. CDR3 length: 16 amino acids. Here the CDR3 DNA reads TGTGCCAGCAGTGAAGGGATAGCGGGAGCAACAGATACGCAGTATTTT. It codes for CASSEGIAGATDTQYF.

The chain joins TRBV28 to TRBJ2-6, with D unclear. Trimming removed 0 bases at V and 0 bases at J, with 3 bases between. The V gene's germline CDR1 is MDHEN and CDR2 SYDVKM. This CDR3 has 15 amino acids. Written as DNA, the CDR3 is TGTGCCAGCAGTTTATGGGTCTCTGGGGCCAACGTCCTGACTTTC. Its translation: CASSLWVSGANVLTF.

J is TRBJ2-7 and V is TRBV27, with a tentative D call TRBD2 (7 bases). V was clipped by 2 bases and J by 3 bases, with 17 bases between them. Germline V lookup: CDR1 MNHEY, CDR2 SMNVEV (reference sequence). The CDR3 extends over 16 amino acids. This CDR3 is CASSLRGGALFYEQYF. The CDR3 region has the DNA TGTGCCAGCAGTTTACGTGGGGGGGCCCTTTTCTACGAGCAGTACTTC.

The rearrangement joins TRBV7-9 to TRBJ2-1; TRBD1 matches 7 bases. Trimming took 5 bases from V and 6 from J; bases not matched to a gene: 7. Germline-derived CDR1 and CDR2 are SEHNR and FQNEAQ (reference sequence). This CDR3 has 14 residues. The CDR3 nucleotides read TGTGCCAGCAGCCCCGGGACAGCTCTCAATGAGCAGTTCTTC. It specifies CASSPGTALNEQFF.

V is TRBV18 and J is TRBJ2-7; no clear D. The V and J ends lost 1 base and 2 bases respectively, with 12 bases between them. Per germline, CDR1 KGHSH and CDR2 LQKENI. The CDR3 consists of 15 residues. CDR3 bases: TGTGCCAGCTCACCACGGAGTTCTTGGGCCTACGAGCAGTACTTC. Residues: CASSPRSSWAYEQYF.

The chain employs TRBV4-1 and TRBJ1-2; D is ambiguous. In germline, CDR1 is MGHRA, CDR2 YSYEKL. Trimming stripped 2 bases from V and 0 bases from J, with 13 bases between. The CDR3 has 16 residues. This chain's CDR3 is CASSQTQDRTNYGYTF. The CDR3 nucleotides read TGCGCCAGCAGCCAAACGCAGGACCGAACTAACTATGGCTACACCTTC.

The CDR3 loop is CATSRSGQNSYEQYF. The CDR3 coding sequence is TGTGCCACCAGCAGATCGGGACAGAACTCCTACGAGCAGTACTTC. The rearrangement joins TRBV15 to TRBJ2-7; the match to TRBD1 covers 7 bases. This CDR3 is 15 amino acids long. After removal of 2 bases from V and 0 bases from J, the junction contained 4 bases not matched to a gene. The germline CDR1 and CDR2 sequences are LNHNV and YYDKDF (reference sequence).

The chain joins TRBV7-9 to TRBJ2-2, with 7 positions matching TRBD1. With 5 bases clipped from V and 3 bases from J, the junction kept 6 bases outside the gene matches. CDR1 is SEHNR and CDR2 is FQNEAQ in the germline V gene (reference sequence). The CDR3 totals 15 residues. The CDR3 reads CASSPTGIDTGELFF. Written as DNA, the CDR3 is TGTGCCAGCAGCCCGACAGGGATAGACACCGGGGAGCTGTTTTTT.

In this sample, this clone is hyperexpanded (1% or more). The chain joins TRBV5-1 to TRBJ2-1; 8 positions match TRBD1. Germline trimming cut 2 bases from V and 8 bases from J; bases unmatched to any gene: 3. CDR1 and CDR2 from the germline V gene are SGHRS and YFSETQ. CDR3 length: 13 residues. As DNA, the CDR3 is TGCGCCAGCAGCTTACAGGGGGGCGATGAGCAGTTCTTC. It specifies CASSLQGGDEQFF.

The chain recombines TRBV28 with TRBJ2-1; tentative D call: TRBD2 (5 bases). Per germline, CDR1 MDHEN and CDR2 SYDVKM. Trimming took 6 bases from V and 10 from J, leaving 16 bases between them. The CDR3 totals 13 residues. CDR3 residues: CASSRGLGKEQFF. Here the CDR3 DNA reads TGTGCCAGCAGCCGCGGACTGGGAAAGGAGCAGTTCTTC.

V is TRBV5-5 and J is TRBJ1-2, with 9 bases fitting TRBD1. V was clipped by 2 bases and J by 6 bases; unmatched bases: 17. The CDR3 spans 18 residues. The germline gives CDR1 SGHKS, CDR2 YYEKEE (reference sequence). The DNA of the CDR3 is TGTGCCAGCAGCTTAATACCTTCCGATACAGGGGGCAACGATGGCTACACCTTC. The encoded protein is CASSLIPSDTGGNDGYTF.

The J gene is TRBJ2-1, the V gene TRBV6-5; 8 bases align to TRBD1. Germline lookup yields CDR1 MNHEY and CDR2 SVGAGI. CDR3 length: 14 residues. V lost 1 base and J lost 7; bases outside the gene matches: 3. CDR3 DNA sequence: TGTGCCAGCAGTTACTTGCAGGGGGCTAATGAGCAGTTCTTC. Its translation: CASSYLQGANEQFF.

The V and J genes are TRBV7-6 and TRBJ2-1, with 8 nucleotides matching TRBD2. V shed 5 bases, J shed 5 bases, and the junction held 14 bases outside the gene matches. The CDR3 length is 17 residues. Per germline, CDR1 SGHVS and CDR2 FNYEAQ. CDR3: CASSPGGAGHKNNEQFF. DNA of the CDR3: TGTGCCAGCAGCCCCGGGGGGGCGGGGCACAAAAACAATGAGCAGTTCTTC.

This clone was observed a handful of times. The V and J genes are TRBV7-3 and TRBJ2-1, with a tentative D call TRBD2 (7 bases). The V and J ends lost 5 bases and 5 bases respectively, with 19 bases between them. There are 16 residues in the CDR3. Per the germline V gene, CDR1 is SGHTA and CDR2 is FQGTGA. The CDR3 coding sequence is TGTGCCAGCAGCCCCAGGTCCGGGGGGCTCAACAATGAGCAGTTCTTC. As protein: CASSPRSGGLNNEQFF.

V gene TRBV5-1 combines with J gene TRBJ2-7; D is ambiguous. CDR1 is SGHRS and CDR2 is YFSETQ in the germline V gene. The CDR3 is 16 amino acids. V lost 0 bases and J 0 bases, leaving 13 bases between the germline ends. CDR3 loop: CASSLEWGPDSYEQYF. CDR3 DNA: TGCGCCAGCAGCTTGGAGTGGGGTCCAGACTCCTACGAGCAGTACTTC.